This TCR beta chain was documented in a study of blood T cell repertoires in COVID-19. TCRdb keeps only in-frame clones here, not all; method: immunoSEQ multiplex PCR. The table shows over 90,000 clones, with around 85% occurring only once. Germline V CDR1 and CDR2: MNHEY, SMNVEV (reference sequence). The CDR3 consists of 15 residues. V gave up 8 bases and J gave up 0 bases, with 15 bases separating them. This clonotype was sampled from a man aged 55 to 70 with acute or convalescent COVID-19. The rearrangement links TRBV27 to TRBJ2-3; tentative D call: TRBD2 (6 bases). The specimen sequenced was peripheral blood. The CDR3 sequence is CASSLGGPSTDTQYF. DNA for the CDR3: TGTGCCAGCTCCCTGGGGGGTCCTAGCACAGATACGCAGTATTTT.